The rows below give T cell receptor beta chains drawn from one sample of a study of T cells after yellow fever vaccination. Each CDR3 protein is one row after TCRdb ran MiXCR on the 5' RACE reads. The sample has around 180,000 distinct CDR3 sequences; approximately 6.2% are singletons. Sample: CD4+ T cells sorted from PBMCs, taken on the day of the first yellow fever vaccination. Receptors were obtained from a young man who received the YFV17D yellow fever vaccine. CDR3s include the opening cysteine and the closing phenylalanine or tryptophan. D genes are given only for firm matches. Clone sizes are given selectively: once, few, many, or a class where the clone is expanded.

v_call	d_call	clone_size	j_call	cdr3_aa	cdr3_nt
TRBV7-3	TRBD1	many	TRBJ2-2	CASSLTPDRANTGELFF	TGTGCCAGCAGCTTAACACCTGACAGGGCCAACACCGGGGAGCTGTTTTTT
TRBV14	TRBD1	NA	TRBJ1-6	CASSQAGTGIFRRNSPLHF	TGTGCCAGCAGCCAAGCCGGGACAGGAATTTTCCGGCGTAATTCACCCCTCCACTTT
TRBV12-3/TRBV12-4	TRBD1	NA	TRBJ2-7	CASGEQGADEQYF	TGTGCCAGCGGGGAACAGGGGGCGGACGAGCAGTACTTC
TRBV3-1	TRBD2	few	TRBJ2-5	CASSLTSGGTQYF	TGTGCCAGCAGCCTAACTAGCGGAGGGACCCAGTACTTC
TRBV6-5	TRBD1	many	TRBJ2-3	CASSLTGTGRASTDTQYF	TGTGCCAGCAGCTTAACCGGGACAGGGCGTGCTAGCACAGATACGCAGTATTTT
TRBV20-1	NA	NA	TRBJ2-5	CSARDRTTEETQYF	TGCAGTGCTAGAGATCGGACGACGGAAGAGACCCAGTACTTC
TRBV28	TRBD1	many	TRBJ1-1	CASSMLDRAEAFF	TGTGCCAGCAGTATGTTAGACAGGGCTGAAGCTTTCTTT
TRBV24-1	NA	few	TRBJ2-2	CATSRGEDNTGELFF	TGTGCCACCAGCCGAGGAGAGGATAACACCGGGGAGCTGTTTTTT
TRBV7-2	TRBD2	NA	TRBJ2-5	CASSSAVGRGFQETQYF	TGTGCCAGCAGCTCGGCTGTGGGGCGGGGGTTCCAAGAGACCCAGTACTTC
TRBV19	NA	NA	TRBJ2-3	CASTSEETDTQYF	TGTGCCAGTACTAGCGAAGAGACAGATACGCAGTATTTT
TRBV7-2	NA	NA	TRBJ1-1	CASSPYTSAEAFF	TGTGCCAGCAGCCCCTACACGAGCGCTGAAGCTTTCTTT
TRBV7-2	NA	NA	TRBJ1-5	CASSLASQPQHF	TGTGCCAGCAGCTTAGCATCGCAGCCCCAGCATTTT
TRBV20-1	NA	NA	TRBJ2-3	CSARILRGSDTQYF	TGCAGTGCTAGAATTCTGAGGGGGTCCGATACGCAGTATTTT
TRBV12-3/TRBV12-4	TRBD1	NA	TRBJ1-2	CASTLEGQGRGGYTF	TGTGCCAGCACCTTGGAGGGACAGGGGAGAGGAGGCTACACCTTC
TRBV28	TRBD1	NA	TRBJ2-1	CASSPHSTGPPRPFF	TGTGCCAGCAGTCCCCATTCGACAGGGCCTCCTCGGCCGTTCTTC
TRBV20-1	NA	few	TRBJ2-1	CSASHIEQFF	TGCAGTGCTAGTCATATTGAGCAGTTCTTC
TRBV29-1	NA	many	TRBJ2-4	CSVRDGSVLDIQYF	TGCAGCGTGAGAGATGGCAGCGTCCTAGACATTCAGTACTTC
TRBV7-2	NA	NA	TRBJ2-3	CASSAFGTDTQYF	TGTGCCAGCAGCGCCTTTGGCACAGATACGCAGTATTTT
TRBV6-2/TRBV6-3	NA	many	TRBJ2-5	CASSYSRRVQYF	TGTGCCAGCAGTTACTCTCGACGGGTCCAGTACTTC
TRBV9	NA	NA	TRBJ2-7	CASSVTAISTEQYF	TGTGCCAGCAGCGTTACAGCGATCTCAACCGAGCAGTACTTC
TRBV7-9	TRBD1	NA	TRBJ1-4	CASSDRDRAGKLFF	TGTGCCAGCAGCGACCGGGACAGGGCCGGGAAACTGTTTTTT
TRBV6-1	NA	many	TRBJ2-1	CASSENTASYNEQFF	TGTGCCAGCAGTGAAAATACAGCCTCCTACAATGAGCAGTTCTTC
TRBV7-2	TRBD1	NA	TRBJ2-2	CASSLGQGVRELFF	TGTGCCAGCAGCTTAGGCCAGGGGGTCAGGGAGCTGTTTTTT
TRBV14	NA	many	TRBJ2-5	CASSGLGETQYF	TGTGCCAGCAGTGGACTGGGAGAGACCCAGTACTTC
TRBV7-2	NA	many	TRBJ2-5	CASSSILRGRLETQYF	TGTGCCAGCAGCTCAATACTCAGGGGAAGGTTAGAGACCCAGTACTTC
TRBV7-6	NA	few	TRBJ2-3	CASSLAGGVDTQYF	TGTGCCAGCAGCTTAGCGGGGGGCGTAGATACGCAGTATTTT
TRBV18	NA	NA	TRBJ1-4	CASSHNGGQTNEKLFF	TGTGCCAGCTCACATAACGGTGGGCAAACTAATGAAAAACTGTTTTTT